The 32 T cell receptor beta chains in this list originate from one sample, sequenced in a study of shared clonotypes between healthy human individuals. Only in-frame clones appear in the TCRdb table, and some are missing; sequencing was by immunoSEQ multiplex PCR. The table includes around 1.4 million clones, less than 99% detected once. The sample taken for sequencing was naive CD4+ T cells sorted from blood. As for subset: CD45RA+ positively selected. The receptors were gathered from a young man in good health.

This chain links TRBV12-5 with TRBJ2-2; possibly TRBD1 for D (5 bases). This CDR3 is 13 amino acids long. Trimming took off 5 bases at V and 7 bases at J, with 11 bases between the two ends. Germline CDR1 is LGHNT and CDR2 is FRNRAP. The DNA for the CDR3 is TGTGCTAGTGGTCCCCAGGGTGTCGGGGAGCTGTTTTTT. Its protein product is CASGPQGVGELFF.

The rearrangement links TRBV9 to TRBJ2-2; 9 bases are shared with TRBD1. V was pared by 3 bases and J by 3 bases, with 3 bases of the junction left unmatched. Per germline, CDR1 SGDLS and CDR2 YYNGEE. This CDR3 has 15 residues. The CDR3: CASSDDRGYTGELFF. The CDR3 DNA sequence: TGTGCCAGCAGCGACGACAGGGGGTACACCGGGGAGCTGTTTTTT. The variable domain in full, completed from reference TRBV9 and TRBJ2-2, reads DSGVTQTPKHLITATGQRVTLRCSPRSGDLSVYWYQQSLDQGLQFLIQYYNGEERAKGNILERFSAQQFPDLHSELNLSSLELGDSALYFCASSDDRGYTGELFFGEGSRLTVL.

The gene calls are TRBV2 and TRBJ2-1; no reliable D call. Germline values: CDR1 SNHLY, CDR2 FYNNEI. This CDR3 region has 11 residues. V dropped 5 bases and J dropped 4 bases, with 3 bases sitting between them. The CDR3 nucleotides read TGTGCCAGCAGTATGTACAATGAGCAGTTCTTC. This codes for CASSMYNEQFF.

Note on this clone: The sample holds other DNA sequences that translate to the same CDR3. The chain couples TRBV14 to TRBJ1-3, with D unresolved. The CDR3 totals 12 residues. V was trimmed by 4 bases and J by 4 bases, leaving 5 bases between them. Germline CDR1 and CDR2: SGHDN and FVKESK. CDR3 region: CASSPSGNTIYF. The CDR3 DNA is TGTGCCAGCAGCCCGTCAGGAAACACCATATATTTT. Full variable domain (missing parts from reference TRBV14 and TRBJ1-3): EAGVTQFPSHSVIEKGQTVTLRCDPISGHDNLYWYRRVMGKEIKFLLHFVKESKQDESGMPNNRFLAERTGGTYSTLKVQPAELEDSGVYFCASSPSGNTIYFGEGSWLTVV.

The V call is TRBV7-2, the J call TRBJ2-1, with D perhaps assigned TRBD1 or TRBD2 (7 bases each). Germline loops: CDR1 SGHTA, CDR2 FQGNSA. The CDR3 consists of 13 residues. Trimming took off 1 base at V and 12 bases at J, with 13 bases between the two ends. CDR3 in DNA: TGTGCCAGCAGCTTAGAGGGGGCTAGCGGGCAGTTCTTC. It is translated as CASSLEGASGQFF.

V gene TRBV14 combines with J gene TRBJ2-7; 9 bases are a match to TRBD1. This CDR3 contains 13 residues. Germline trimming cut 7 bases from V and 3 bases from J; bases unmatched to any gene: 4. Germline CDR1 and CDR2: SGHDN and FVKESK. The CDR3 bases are TGTGCCAGCAATACAGGGGGCCTCTACGAGCAGTACTTC. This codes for CASNTGGLYEQYF.

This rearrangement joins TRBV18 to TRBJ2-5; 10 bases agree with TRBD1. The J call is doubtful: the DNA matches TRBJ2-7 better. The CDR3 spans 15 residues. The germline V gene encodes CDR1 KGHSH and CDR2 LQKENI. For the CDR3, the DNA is TGTGCCAGCTCTCTTAAGACAGGGGGCAGTTACGAGCAGTACTTC. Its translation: CASSLKTGGSYEQYF.

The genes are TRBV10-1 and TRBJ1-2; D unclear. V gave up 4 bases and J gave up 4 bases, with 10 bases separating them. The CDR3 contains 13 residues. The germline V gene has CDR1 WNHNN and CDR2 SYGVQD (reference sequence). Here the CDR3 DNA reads TGCGCCAGCAGTGCTGCGGGCGGCTATGGCTACACCTTC. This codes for CASSAAGGYGYTF.

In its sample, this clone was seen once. CDR3 bases: TGCGCCAGCAAAGGGACAGGGGGCGGTGAGCAGTTCTTC. Amino acid sequence: CASKGTGGGEQFF. The chain has TRBV5-1 and TRBJ2-1, with 12 bases that match TRBD1. The trim removed 6 bases at V and 9 bases at J, leaving 4 bases unmatched. The CDR3 is 13 residues long. CDR1 and CDR2 (germline): SGHRS, YFSETQ.

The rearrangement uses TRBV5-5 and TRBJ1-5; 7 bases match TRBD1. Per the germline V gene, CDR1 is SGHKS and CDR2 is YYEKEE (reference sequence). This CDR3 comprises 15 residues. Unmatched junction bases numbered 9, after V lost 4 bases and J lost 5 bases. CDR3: CASSIEGQAYQPQHF. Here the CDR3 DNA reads TGTGCCAGCAGCATCGAAGGACAGGCCTATCAGCCCCAGCATTTT.

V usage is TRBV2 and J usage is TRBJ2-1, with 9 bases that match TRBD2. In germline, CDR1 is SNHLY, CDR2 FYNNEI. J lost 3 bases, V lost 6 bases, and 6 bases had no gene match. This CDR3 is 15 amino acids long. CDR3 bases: TGTGCCAGCAGCGCTCGGACTAGCGTCTACAATGAGCAGTTCTTC. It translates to CASSARTSVYNEQFF.

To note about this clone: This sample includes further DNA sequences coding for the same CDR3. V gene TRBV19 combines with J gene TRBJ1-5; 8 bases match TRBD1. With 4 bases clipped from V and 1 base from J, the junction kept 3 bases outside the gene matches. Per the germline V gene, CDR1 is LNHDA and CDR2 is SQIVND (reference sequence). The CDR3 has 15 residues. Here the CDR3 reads CASSTGQGSNQPQHF. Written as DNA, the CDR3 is TGTGCCAGTAGTACCGGACAGGGCAGCAATCAGCCCCAGCATTTT.

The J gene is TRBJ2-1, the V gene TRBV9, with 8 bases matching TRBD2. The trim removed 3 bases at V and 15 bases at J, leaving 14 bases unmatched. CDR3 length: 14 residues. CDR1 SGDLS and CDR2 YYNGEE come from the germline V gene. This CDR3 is CASSAGGLDTRRFF. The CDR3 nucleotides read TGTGCCAGCAGCGCGGGGGGACTAGACACAAGGAGGTTCTTC. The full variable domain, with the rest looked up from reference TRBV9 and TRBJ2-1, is DSGVTQTPKHLITATGQRVTLRCSPRSGDLSVYWYQQSLDQGLQFLIQYYNGEERAKGNILERFSAQQFPDLHSELNLSSLELGDSALYFCASSAGGLDTRRFFGPGTRLTVL.

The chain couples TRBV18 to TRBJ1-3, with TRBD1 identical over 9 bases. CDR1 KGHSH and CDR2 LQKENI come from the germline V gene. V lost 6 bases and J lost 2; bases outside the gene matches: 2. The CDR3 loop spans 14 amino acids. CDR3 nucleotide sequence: TGTGCCAGCTCGGACAGGGGTGCTGGAAACACCATATATTTT. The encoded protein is CASSDRGAGNTIYF.

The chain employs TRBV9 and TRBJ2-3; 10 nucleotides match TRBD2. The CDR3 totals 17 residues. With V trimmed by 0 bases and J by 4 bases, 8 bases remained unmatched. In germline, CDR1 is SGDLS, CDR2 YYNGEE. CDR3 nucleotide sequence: TGTGCCAGCAGCGTAGATCCAGCGGGAGGGGCCGCAGATACGCAGTATTTT. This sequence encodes CASSVDPAGGAADTQYF.

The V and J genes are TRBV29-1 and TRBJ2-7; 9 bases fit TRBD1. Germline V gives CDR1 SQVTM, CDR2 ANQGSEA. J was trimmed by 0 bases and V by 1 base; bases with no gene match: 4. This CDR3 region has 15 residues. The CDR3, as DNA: TGCAGCGTTGAAGCGTGGACAGGGGACTCCTACGAGCAGTACTTC. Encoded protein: CSVEAWTGDSYEQYF.

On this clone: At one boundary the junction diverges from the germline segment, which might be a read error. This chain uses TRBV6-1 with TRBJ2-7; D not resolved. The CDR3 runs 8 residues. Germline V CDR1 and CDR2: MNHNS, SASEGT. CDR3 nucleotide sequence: TGTGCCAGCAGCGATGACTGCTTC. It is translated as CASSDDCF.

The CDR3 DNA is TGTGCCATCAGTTCTGACACCGGGGAGCTGTTTTTT. As protein: CAISSDTGELFF. The J gene is TRBJ2-2, the V gene TRBV10-3; D is unclear. The germline V gene has CDR1 ENHRY and CDR2 SYGVKD. The CDR3 runs 12 residues. Between the trimmed V and J ends, which lost 5 bases and 3 bases, there was a span of 4 bases.

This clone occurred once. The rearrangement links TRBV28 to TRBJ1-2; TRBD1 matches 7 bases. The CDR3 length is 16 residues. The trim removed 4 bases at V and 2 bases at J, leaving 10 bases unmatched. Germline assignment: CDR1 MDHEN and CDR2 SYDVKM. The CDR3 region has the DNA TGTGCCAGCAGTTCCGTTCCGGGACAGACGAACTATGGCTACACCTTC. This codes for CASSSVPGQTNYGYTF.

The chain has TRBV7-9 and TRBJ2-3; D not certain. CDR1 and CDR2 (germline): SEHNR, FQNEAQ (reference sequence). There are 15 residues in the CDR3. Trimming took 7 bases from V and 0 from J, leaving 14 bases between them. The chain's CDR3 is CASTFPGPSTDTQYF. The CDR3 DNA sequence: TGTGCCAGCACCTTTCCGGGCCCCAGCACAGATACGCAGTATTTT.

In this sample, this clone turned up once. CDR3 in amino acids: CASSTSPHYEQYF. Written as DNA, the CDR3 is TGTGCCAGCAGTACTTCACCTCACTACGAGCAGTACTTC. The J gene is TRBJ2-7, the V gene TRBV27, with D unclear. The germline V gene encodes CDR1 MNHEY and CDR2 SMNVEV (reference sequence). The V end was cut by 5 bases, the J end by 3 bases, with 11 bases between. The CDR3 has 13 residues.

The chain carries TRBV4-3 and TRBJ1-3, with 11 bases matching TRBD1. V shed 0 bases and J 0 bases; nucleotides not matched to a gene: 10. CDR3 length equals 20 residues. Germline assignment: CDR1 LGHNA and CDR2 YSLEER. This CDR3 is CASSQEAGGTGGLSGNTIYF. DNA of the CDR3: TGCGCCAGCAGCCAAGAAGCGGGCGGGACAGGGGGTCTCTCTGGAAACACCATATATTTT.

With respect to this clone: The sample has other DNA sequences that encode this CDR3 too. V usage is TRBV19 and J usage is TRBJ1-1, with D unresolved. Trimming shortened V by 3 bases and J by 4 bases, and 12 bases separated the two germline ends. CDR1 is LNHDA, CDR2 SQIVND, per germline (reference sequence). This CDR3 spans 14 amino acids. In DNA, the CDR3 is TGTGCCAGTAGTATTCGGGGAGGAGGCACTGAAGCTTTCTTT. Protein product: CASSIRGGGTEAFF.

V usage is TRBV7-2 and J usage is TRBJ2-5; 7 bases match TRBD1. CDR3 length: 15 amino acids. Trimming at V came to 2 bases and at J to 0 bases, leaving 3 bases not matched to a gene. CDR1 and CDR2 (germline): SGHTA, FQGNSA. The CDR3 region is CASSLQGTDQETQYF. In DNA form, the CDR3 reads TGTGCCAGCAGCTTACAAGGGACAGACCAAGAGACCCAGTACTTC.

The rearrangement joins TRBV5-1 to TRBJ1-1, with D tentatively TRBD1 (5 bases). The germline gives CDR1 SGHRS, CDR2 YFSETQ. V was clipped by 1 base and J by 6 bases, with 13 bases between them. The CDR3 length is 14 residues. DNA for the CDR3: TGCGCCAGCAGCTTGCGGACGGGGGGTCCTGAAGCTTTCTTT. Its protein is CASSLRTGGPEAFF. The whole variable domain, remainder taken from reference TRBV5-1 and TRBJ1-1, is KAGVTQTPRYLIKTRGQQVTLSCSPISGHRSVSWYQQTPGQGLQFLFEYFSETQRNKGNFPGRFSGRQFSNSRSEMNVSTLELGDSALYLCASSLRTGGPEAFFGQGTRLTVV.

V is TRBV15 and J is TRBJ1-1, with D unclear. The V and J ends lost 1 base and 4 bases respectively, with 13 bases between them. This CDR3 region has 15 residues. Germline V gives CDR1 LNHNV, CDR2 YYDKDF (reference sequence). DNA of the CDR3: TGTGCCACCAGCAGAGTCCGAACCGCGGGCACTGAAGCTTTCTTT. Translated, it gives CATSRVRTAGTEAFF.

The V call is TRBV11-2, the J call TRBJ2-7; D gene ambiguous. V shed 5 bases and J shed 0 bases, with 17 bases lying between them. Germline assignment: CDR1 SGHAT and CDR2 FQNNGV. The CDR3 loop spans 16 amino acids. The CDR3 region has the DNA TGTGCCAGCAGCACCCCTGGATGGGTAAGCTCCTACGAGCAGTACTTC. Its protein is CASSTPGWVSSYEQYF. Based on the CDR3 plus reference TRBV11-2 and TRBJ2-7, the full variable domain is EAGVAQSPRYKIIEKRQSVAFWCNPISGHATLYWYQQILGQGPKLLIQFQNNGVVDDSQLPKDRFSAERLKGVDSTLKIQPAKLEDSAVYLCASSTPGWVSSYEQYFGPGTRLTVT.

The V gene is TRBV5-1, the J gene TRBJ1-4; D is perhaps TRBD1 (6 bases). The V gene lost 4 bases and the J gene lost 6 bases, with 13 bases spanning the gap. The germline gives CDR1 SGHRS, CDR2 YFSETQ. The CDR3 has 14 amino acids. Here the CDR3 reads CASSRDTEHEKLFF. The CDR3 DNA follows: TGCGCCAGCAGCCGGGACACGGAGCATGAAAAACTGTTTTTT.

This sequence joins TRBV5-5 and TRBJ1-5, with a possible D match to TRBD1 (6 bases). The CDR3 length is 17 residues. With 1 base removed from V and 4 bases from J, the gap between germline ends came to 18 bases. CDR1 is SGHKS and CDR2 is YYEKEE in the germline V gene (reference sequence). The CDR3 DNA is TGTGCCAGCAGCTTGAATCTTGGAGACAGGATGAATCAGCCCCAGCATTTT. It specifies CASSLNLGDRMNQPQHF.

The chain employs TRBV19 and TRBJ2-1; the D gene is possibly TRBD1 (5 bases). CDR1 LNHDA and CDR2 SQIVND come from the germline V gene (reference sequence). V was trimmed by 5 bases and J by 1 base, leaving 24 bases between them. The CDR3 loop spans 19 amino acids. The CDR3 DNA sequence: TGTGCCAGTAGTCCTGGTTTACTGGTTGACAGATCTTCCTACAATGAGCAGTTCTTC. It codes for CASSPGLLVDRSSYNEQFF.

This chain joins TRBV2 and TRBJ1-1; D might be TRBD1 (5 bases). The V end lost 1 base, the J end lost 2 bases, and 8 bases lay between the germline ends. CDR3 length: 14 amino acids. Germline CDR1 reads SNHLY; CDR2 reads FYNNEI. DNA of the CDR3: TGTGCCAGCAGTGAAGATCAGGGAAACACTGAAGCTTTCTTT. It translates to CASSEDQGNTEAFF.

The CDR3 region is CASSVEGRSSGNTIYF. The CDR3 bases are TGTGCCAGCAGCGTAGAGGGACGGAGCTCTGGAAACACCATATATTTT. The chain combines TRBV9 with TRBJ1-3; D may be TRBD1 (5 bases). Trimming took off 0 bases at V and 0 bases at J, with 10 bases between the two ends. Germline V lookup: CDR1 SGDLS, CDR2 YYNGEE. The CDR3 contains 16 residues.